The entry that follows covers one T cell receptor (beta chain) sequence. No antigen is known for it. Base qualities are not at hand, and no much larger clone is one base apart. Reading from cysteine to phenylalanine, the CDR3 counts 11 amino acids. CDR3 DNA only is kept here, 33 bases in frame from base 1. CDR1 is given as DFQATT and CDR2 as SNEGSKA, both from the germline V gene (reference sequence). At diagnosis, peripheral blood, uninvolved tumor-adjacent lung and tumor were collected and stored as a combination of fresh-frozen and FFPE material. For TCR repertoire profiling, blood samples were analyzed as peripheral blood mononuclear cells. These data come from a study of T cells in localized non-small cell lung cancer (dated by TCRdb to 2018 to 2021). Looking at the study overall: The study analyzed T cell repertoires of around 250 early-stage NSCLC patients, comparing tumors and uninvolved tumor-adjacent lungs. The cohort consisted of roughly 240 treatment-naive NSCLC patients whose localized lung tumors had been resected. The mean age of the NSCLC patients was approximately 71 years, with about 130 men and about a hundred women. General conclusions and limits of the study: Uninvolved tumor-adjacent lung showed the highest T cell clonality, higher than tumor, which suggests more focused antigenic responses in the uninvolved tumor-adjacent lung. Because multi-region sequencing of the tumors was not done, intratumor heterogeneity could not be ruled out. A median of around 57 of the top 100 tumor clones turned up in the paired uninvolved adjacent lung, and around 27 of those clones also ranked among the top 100 of that same adjacent lung. Because the study design was exploratory, TCR variables were selected using unadjusted p-values without false-discovery rate correction. Longer overall survival was associated with higher blood T cell density, whereas shorter survival was associated with higher adjacent-lung clonality.

The immunoSEQ Assay was used to sequence TCR beta CDR3 regions from DNA. The original methods were these. T cell density was computed as TCR beta template counts normalized to usable DNA estimated by amplifying housekeeping genes. Using the preseqR package, richness was estimated by extrapolating to 120,000 templates for tissue samples and 400,000 templates for PBMC samples. Clonality was defined by subtracting Pielou's evenness from one. Tissue-enriched TCRs were identified by differential abundance testing using productive amino-acid clonotypes, minimum total count 5 and alpha 0.1. The Jaccard Index and the Morisita Overlap Index were used to measure repertoire overlap between compartments. GLIPH grouped TCR beta CDR3s together with public tetramer-defined viral CDR3s, and a viral motif had to include at least three viral sequences and show V-gene enrichment. Drawn from immuneACCESS, this table holds only the in-frame rearrangements with V and J called that TCRdb kept. Clones are partly lost; checked studies trace under half to an unresolved V gene and leave the rest unexplained. V and J calls plus clone size are reproduced from that table; the DNA served to infer D and trimming. This sample comprises 38,000 or so clones, 86% of them detected only once. The top ten clonotypes cover under 7% of the sample.

This receptor was taken from a male donor at least 60 years old with stage II lung adenocarcinoma. Specimen: peripheral blood mononuclear cells, collected before any cancer treatment. In this chain, TRBV20-1 is recombined with TRBJ1-2; a tentative D call is TRBD1 (5 bases match). CDR3 protein: CSWGGLYGYTF. The DNA is as follows: TGCAGCTGGGGGGGACTTTATGGCTACACCTTC.